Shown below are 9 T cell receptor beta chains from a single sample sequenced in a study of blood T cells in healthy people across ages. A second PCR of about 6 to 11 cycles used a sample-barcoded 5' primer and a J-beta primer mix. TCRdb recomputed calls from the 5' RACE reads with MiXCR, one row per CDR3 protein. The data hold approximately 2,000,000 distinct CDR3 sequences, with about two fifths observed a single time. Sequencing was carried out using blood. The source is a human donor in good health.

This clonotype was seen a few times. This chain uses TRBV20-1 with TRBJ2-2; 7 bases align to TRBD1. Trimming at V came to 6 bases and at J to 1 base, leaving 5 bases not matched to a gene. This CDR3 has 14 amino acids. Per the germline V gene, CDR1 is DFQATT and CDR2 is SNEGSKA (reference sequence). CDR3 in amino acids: CSAGGQWNTGELFF. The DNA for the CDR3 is TGCAGTGCAGGGGGACAGTGGAACACCGGGGAGCTGTTTTTT.

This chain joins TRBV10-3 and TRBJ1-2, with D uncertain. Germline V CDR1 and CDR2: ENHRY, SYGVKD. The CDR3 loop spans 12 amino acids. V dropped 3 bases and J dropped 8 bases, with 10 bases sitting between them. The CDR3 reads CAISEAAWGYTF. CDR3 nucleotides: TGTGCCATCAGTGAAGCTGCTTGGGGCTACACCTTC.

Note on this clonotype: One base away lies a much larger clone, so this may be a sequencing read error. CDR3 nucleotides: TGCAGAGTGGGGAGCTCCTACAATGAGCAGTACTTC. Amino acids: CRVGSSYNEQYF. The chain links TRBV29-1 to TRBJ2-1; D possibly corresponds to TRBD2 (5 bases). The tail of the sequence fits TRBJ2-7 better, so the J call may be wrong. The CDR3 has 12 residues. The V gene's germline CDR1 is SQVTM and CDR2 ANQGSEA.

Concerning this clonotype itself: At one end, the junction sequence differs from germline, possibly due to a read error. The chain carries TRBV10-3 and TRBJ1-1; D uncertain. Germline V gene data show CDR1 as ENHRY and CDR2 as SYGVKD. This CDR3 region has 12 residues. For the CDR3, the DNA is TGTGCCATCAATGATTATGACACTGAGGCTTTCTTT. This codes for CAINDYDTEAFF.

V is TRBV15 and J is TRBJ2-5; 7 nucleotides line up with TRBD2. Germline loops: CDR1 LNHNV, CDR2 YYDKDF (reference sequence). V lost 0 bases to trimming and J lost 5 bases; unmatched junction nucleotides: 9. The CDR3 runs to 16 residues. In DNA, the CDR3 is TGTGCCACCAGCAGAGATGTGGCGGCTAGCGGTGAGACCCAGTACTTC. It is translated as CATSRDVAASGETQYF. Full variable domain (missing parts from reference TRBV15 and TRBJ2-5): DAMVIQNPRYQVTQFGKPVTLSCSQTLNHNVMYWYQQKSSQAPKLLFHYYDKDFNNEADTPDNFQSRRPNTSFCFLDIRSPGLGDTAMYLCATSRDVAASGETQYFGPGTRLLVL.

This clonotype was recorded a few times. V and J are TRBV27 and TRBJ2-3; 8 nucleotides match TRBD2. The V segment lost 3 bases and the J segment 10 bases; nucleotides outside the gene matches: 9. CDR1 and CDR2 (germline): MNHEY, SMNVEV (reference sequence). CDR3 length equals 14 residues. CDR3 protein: CASSFGTSWDAQYF. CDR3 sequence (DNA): TGTGCCAGCAGTTTCGGGACTAGTTGGGATGCGCAGTATTTT.

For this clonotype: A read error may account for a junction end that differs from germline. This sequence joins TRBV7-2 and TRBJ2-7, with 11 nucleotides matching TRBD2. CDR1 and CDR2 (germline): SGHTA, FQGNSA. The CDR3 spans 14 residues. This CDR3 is CASSVSGGAYVQYF. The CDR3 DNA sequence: TGTGCCAGCAGCGTTAGCGGGGGGGCCTACGTGCAGTACTTC.

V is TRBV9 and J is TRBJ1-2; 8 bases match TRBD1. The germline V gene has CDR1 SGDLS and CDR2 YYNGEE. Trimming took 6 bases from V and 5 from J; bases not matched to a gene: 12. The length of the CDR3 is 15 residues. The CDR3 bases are TGTGCCAGCACCACCCCAGGACAGGGAGTTTATGGCTACACCTTC. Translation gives CASTTPGQGVYGYTF.

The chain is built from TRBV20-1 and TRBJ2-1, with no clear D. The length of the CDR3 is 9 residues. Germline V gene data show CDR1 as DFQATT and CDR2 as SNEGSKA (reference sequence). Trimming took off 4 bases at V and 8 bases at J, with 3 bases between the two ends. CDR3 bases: TGCAGTGCTAACTATGAGCAGTTCTTC. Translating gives CSANYEQFF.